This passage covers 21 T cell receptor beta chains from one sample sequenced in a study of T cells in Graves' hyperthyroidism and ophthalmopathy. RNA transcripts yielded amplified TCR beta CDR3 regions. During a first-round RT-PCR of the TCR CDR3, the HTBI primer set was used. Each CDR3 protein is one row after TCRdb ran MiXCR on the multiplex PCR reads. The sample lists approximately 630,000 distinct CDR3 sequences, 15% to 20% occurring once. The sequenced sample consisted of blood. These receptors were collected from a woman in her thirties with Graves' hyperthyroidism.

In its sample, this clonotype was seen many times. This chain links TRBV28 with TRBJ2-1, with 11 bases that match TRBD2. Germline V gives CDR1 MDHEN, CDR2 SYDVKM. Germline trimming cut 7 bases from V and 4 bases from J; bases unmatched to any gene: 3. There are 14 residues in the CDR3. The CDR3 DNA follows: TGTGCCAGCACACTAGCGGGAGTTTACAATGAGCAGTTCTTC. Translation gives CASTLAGVYNEQFF.

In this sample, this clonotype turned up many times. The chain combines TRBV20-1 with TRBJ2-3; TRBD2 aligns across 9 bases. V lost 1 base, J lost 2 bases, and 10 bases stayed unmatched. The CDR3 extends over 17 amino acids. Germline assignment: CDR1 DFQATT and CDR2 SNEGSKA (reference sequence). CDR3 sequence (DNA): TGCAGTGCTAGAGTTTCCGGGACTAGCCGATACACAGATACGCAGTATTTT. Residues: CSARVSGTSRYTDTQYF.

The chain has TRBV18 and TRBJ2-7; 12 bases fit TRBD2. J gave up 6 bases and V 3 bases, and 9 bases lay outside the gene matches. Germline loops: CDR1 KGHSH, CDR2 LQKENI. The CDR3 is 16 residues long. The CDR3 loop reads CASSPPGLAGSSEQYF. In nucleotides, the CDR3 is TGTGCCAGCTCACCTCCCGGACTAGCGGGATCTAGCGAGCAGTACTTC.

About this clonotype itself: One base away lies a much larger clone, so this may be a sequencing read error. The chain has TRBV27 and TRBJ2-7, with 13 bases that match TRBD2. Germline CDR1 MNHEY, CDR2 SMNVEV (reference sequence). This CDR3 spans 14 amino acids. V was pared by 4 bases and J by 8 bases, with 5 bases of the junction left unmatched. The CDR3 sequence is CASSYQGTSGKQYF. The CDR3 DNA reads TGTGCCAGCAGTTATCAAGGGACTAGCGGGAAGCAGTACTTC.

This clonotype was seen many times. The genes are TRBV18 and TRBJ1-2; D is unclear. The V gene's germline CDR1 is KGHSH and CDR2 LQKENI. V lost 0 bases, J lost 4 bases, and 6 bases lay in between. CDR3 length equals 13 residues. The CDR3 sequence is CASSPPVGYGYTF. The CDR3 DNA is TGTGCCAGCTCACCACCTGTTGGCTATGGCTACACCTTC.

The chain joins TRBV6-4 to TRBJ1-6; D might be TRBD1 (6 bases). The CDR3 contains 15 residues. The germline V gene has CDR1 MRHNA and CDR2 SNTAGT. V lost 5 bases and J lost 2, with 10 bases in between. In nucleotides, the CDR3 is TGTGCCAGCAGTTCCCAGGGGCCCTATAATTCACCCCTCCACTTT. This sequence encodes CASSSQGPYNSPLHF.

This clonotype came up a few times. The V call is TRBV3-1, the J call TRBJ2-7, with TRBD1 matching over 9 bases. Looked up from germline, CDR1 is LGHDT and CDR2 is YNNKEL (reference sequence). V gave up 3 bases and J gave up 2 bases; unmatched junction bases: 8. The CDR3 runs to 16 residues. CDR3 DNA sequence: TGTGCCAGCAGCCAGGCAAATCGGGACAGGGCCTACGAGCAGTACTTC. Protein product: CASSQANRDRAYEQYF.

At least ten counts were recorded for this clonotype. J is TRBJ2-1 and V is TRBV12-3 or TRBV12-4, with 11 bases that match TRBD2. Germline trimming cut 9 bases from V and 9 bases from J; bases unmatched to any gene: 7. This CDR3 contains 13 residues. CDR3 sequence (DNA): TGTGCCAGTATGGGACTAGCGGTGGTTGAGCAGTTCTTC. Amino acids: CASMGLAVVEQFF.

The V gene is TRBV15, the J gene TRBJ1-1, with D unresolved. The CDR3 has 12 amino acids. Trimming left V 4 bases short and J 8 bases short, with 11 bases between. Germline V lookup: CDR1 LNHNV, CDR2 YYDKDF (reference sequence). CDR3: CATSTNRVEAFF. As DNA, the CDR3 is TGTGCCACCAGCACTAACCGGGTCGAAGCTTTCTTT. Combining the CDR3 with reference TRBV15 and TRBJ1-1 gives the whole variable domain DAMVIQNPRYQVTQFGKPVTLSCSQTLNHNVMYWYQQKSSQAPKLLFHYYDKDFNNEADTPDNFQSRRPNTSFCFLDIRSPGLGDTAMYLCATSTNRVEAFFGQGTRLTVV.

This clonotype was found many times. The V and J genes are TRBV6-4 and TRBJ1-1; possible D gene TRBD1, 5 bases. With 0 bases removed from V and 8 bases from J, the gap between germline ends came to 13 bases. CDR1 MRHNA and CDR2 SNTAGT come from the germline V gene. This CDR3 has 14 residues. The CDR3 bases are TGTGCCAGCAGTGACTCTGCGGGACCCACGGAAGCTTTCTTT. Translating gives CASSDSAGPTEAFF.

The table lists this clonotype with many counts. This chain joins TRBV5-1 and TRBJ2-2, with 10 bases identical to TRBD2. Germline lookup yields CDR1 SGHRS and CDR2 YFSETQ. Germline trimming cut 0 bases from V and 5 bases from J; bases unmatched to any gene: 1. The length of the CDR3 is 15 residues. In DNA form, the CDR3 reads TGCGCCAGCAGCTTGGAACTAGCGGGAACCGGGGAGCTGTTTTTT. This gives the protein CASSLELAGTGELFF.

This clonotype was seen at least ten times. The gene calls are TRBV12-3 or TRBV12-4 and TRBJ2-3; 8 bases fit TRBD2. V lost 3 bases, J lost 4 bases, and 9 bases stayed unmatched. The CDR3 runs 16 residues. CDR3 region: CASSFLSGGGADTQYF. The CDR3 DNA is TGTGCCAGCAGTTTTTTATCGGGGGGGGGTGCAGATACGCAGTATTTT.

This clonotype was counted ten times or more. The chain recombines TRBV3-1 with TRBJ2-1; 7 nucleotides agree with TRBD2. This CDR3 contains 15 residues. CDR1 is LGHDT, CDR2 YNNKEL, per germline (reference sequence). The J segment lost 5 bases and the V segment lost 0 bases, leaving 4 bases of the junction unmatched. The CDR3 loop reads CASSQETLADNEQFF. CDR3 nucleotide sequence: TGTGCCAGCAGCCAAGAAACTCTAGCGGACAATGAGCAGTTCTTC.

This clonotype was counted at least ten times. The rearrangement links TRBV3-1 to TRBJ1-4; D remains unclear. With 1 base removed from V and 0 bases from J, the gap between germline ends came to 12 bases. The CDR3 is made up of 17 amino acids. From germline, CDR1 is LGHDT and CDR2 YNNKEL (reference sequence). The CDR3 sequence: CASSQVGGPSTNEKLFF. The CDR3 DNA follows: TGTGCCAGCAGCCAAGTGGGAGGGCCTTCAACTAATGAAAAACTGTTTTTT.

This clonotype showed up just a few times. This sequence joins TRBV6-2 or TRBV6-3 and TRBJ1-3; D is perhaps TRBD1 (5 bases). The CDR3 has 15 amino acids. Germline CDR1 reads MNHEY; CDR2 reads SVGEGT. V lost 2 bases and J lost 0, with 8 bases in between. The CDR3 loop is CASSYGHHSGNTIYF. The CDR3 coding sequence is TGTGCCAGCAGTTACGGACATCACTCTGGAAACACCATATATTTT.

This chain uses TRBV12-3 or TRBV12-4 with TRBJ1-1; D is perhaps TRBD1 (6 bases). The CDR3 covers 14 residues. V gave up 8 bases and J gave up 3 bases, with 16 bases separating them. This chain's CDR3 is CASRKTGPDTEAFF. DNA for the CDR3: TGTGCCAGCCGAAAAACAGGGCCTGACACTGAAGCTTTCTTT.

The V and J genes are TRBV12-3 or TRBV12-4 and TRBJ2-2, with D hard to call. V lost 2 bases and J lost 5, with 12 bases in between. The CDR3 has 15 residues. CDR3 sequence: CASSLRPLGTGELFF. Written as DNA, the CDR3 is TGTGCCAGCAGTTTACGGCCTTTAGGTACCGGGGAGCTGTTTTTT.

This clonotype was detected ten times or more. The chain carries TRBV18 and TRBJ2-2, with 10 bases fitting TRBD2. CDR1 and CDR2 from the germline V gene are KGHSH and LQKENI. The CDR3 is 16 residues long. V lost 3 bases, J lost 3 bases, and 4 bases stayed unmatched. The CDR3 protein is CASSPGLAGDTGELFF. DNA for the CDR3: TGTGCCAGCTCACCTGGGCTAGCGGGAGACACCGGGGAGCTGTTTTTT.

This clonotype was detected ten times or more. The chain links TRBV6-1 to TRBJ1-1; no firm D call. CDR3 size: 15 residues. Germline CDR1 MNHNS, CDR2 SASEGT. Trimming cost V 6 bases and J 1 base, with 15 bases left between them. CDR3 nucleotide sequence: TGTGCCAGCAGCTCAAGGGAAGTAAGGAACACTGAAGCTTTCTTT. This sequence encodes CASSSREVRNTEAFF.

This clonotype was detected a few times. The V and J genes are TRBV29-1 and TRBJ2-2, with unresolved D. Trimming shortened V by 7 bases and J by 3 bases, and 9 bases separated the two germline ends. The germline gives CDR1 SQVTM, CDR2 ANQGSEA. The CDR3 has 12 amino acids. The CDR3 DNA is TGCAGCGCTAACCGGGACACCGGGGAGCTGTTTTTT. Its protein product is CSANRDTGELFF.

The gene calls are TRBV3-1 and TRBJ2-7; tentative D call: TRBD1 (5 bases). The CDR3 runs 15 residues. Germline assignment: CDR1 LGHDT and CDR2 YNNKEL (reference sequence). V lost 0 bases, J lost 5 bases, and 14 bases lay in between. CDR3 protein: CASSQELPGPHEQYF. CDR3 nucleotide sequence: TGTGCCAGCAGCCAAGAGTTACCAGGGCCCCACGAGCAGTACTTC.